These 28 T cell receptor beta chains were sequenced from one sample in a study of blood T cell repertoires in COVID-19. Assay: immunoSEQ multiplex PCR; the TCRdb copy retains only in-frame clones and omits some. The sample lists approximately 140,000 clones, 75% to 85% occurring once. The source material was peripheral blood. The receptor source for this set is a human donor with acute or convalescent COVID-19. The donor label of this sample is uncertain.

This clone was found a few times. The chain has TRBV5-6 and TRBJ1-2, with unresolved D. CDR3 size: 11 residues. Germline CDR1 SGHDT, CDR2 YYEEEE. Deletions cut 5 bases from V and 7 bases from J, with 9 bases between. CDR3 residues: CASRGPFGYTF. CDR3 in DNA: TGTGCCAGCAGGGGCCCCTTTGGCTACACCTTC.

This sequence joins TRBV24-1 and TRBJ2-3; 9 bases are shared with TRBD1. The CDR3 length is 15 residues. Germline trimming cut 0 bases from V and 3 bases from J; bases unmatched to any gene: 0. CDR1 is KGHDR, CDR2 SFDVKD, per germline. This CDR3 is CATSDLGTGTDTQYF. CDR3 coding DNA: TGTGCCACCAGTGATTTGGGGACAGGGACAGATACGCAGTATTTT.

Only a few counts were recorded for this clone. This rearrangement joins TRBV21-1 to TRBJ1-5. TRBV21-1 is a pseudogene segment. CDR3 length: 15 amino acids. The CDR3 spells CASSKCGRGDQPQHF. The CDR3 bases are TGTGCCAGCAGCAAATGTGGTCGGGGGGATCAGCCCCAGCATTTT.

V and J are TRBV7-8 and TRBJ2-3; 9 bases are a match to TRBD1. The CDR3 extends over 15 amino acids. The V and J ends lost 5 bases and 6 bases, in that order; junction bases with no gene match: 9. Germline V lookup: CDR1 SGHVS, CDR2 FQNEAQ. The CDR3 loop is CASSSRDRVIDTQYF. CDR3 DNA sequence: TGTGCCAGCAGCAGCCGGGACAGGGTGATCGATACGCAGTATTTT.

The table lists this clone with a count of one. The chain employs TRBV7-9 and TRBJ2-7; 7 nucleotides align to TRBD2. The CDR3 runs to 14 residues. The ends lost 4 bases at V and 3 bases at J; junction bases unmatched: 6. Looked up from germline, CDR1 is SEHNR and CDR2 is FQNEAQ (reference sequence). This chain's CDR3 is CASSSGGSLYEQYV. The CDR3, as DNA: TGTGCCAGCAGCTCCGGGGGGAGTCTCTACGAGCAGTACGTC.

This chain links TRBV3-1 (or the pseudogene TRBV3-2) with TRBJ2-7, with D possibly matching TRBD1 (6 bases). This CDR3 is built from 15 residues. Germline loops: CDR1 LGHDT, CDR2 YNNKEL (reference sequence). Trimming left V 1 base short and J 2 bases short, with 12 bases between. The CDR3 loop reads CASSQGPGAAYEQYF. CDR3 DNA sequence: TGTGCCAGCAGCCAAGGTCCAGGGGCGGCCTACGAGCAGTACTTC.

This chain links TRBV5-6 with TRBJ2-5, with unresolved D. V lost 3 bases and J lost 4, with 13 bases in between. This CDR3 comprises 14 residues. Germline values: CDR1 SGHDT, CDR2 YYEEEE. The CDR3 DNA reads as TGTGCCAGCAGCTCCGGTAGCCGACGAGAGACCCAGTACTTC. This codes for CASSSGSRRETQYF.

The chain recombines TRBV29-1 with TRBJ2-3; 9 positions match TRBD2. This CDR3 is built from 14 residues. The germline CDR1 and CDR2 sequences are SQVTM and ANQGSEA. V trimming: 3 bases; J trimming: 6 bases; junction bases outside the gene matches: 7. The CDR3 nucleotides are TGCAGCGTTGACCGCGGGGGGGATTTGGATACGCAGTATTTT. This gives the protein CSVDRGGDLDTQYF.

The chain has TRBV5-4 and TRBJ2-1; D might be TRBD2 (7 bases). CDR3 length equals 18 residues. V shed 0 bases and J shed 0 bases, with 16 bases lying between them. Germline V CDR1 and CDR2: SGHNT, YYREEE (reference sequence). The CDR3: CASSLGAGALSSYNEQFF. CDR3 DNA: TGTGCCAGCAGCTTGGGGGCGGGGGCCCTGAGCTCCTACAATGAGCAGTTCTTC.

The chain links TRBV24-1 to TRBJ2-3, with TRBD2 matching over 9 bases. The CDR3 runs 18 residues. Trimming cost V 4 bases and J 0 bases; bases outside gene matches: 10. The V gene's germline CDR1 is KGHDR and CDR2 SFDVKD. As DNA, the CDR3 is TGTGCCACCAGTGACCGTACTTCGCGGGGGGGGAGCACAGATACGCAGTATTTT. This translates into CATSDRTSRGGSTDTQYF.

The chain couples TRBV11-2 to TRBJ2-3, with 15 bases fitting TRBD2. V was pared by 5 bases and J by 6 bases, with 3 bases of the junction left unmatched. The CDR3 has 15 amino acids. The germline gives CDR1 SGHAT, CDR2 FQNNGV. Here the CDR3 DNA reads TGTGCCAGCAGCCATGGACTAGCGGGGGGGGATACGCAGTATTTT. Translated, it gives CASSHGLAGGDTQYF.

This chain links TRBV12-3 or TRBV12-4 with TRBJ1-6; 8 bases match TRBD1. The CDR3 consists of 13 residues. V was clipped by 10 bases and J by 8 bases; unmatched bases: 7. CDR3 loop: CATQGAPDSPLHF. The CDR3 nucleotides are TGTGCCACCCAGGGGGCGCCGGATTCACCCCTCCACTTT.

The rearrangement links TRBV2 to TRBJ1-5; no clear D. The V gene's germline CDR1 is SNHLY and CDR2 FYNNEI. The CDR3 is 14 residues long. V was pared by 3 bases and J by 3 bases, with 9 bases between. CDR3 sequence (DNA): TGTGCCAGCAGTGATCGGAGGGACAATCAGCCCCAGCATTTT. Residues: CASSDRRDNQPQHF.

The genes are TRBV19 and TRBJ1-3; D remains ambiguous. This CDR3 region has 13 residues. V lost 5 bases to trimming and J lost 0 bases, with 5 bases between them. The germline CDR1 and CDR2 sequences are LNHDA and SQIVND (reference sequence). The CDR3 is CASSEVSGNTIYF. The CDR3 coding sequence is TGTGCCAGTAGTGAGGTCTCTGGAAACACCATATATTTT.

The chain uses TRBV6-6 and TRBJ1-2; D gene unclear. This CDR3 contains 13 residues. Germline values: CDR1 MNHNY, CDR2 SVGAGI (reference sequence). Trimming took 5 bases from V and 7 from J, leaving 14 bases between them. CDR3 region: CASSLRLAGGYTF. In DNA, the CDR3 is TGTGCCAGCAGTCTCCGACTGGCTGGTGGCTACACCTTC.

The chain uses TRBV2 and TRBJ1-4, with 7 bases aligning to TRBD1. Germline V gene data show CDR1 as SNHLY and CDR2 as FYNNEI. The CDR3 extends over 14 amino acids. V shed 7 bases, J shed 6 bases, and the junction held 8 bases outside the gene matches. CDR3 loop: CASTRDRGDEKLFF. The CDR3 DNA reads as TGTGCCAGCACCCGGGACAGAGGGGATGAAAAACTGTTTTTT.

The chain couples TRBV14 to TRBJ1-2, with D tentatively TRBD1 (6 bases). The CDR3 runs to 12 residues. V was pared by 6 bases and J by 5 bases, with 10 bases between. Germline V gene lookup returns CDR1 SGHDN and CDR2 FVKESK. For the CDR3, the DNA is TGTGCCAGCAGTGGGGGCTTGTATGGCTACACCTTC. As protein: CASSGGLYGYTF.

The chain recombines TRBV6-2 or TRBV6-3 with TRBJ1-1; possibly TRBD1 for D (5 bases). The CDR3 has 15 residues. The V end was cut by 1 base, the J end by 1 base, with 10 bases between. Germline loops: CDR1 MNHEY, CDR2 SVGEGT. The CDR3 reads CASSYLGRRNTEAFF. CDR3 DNA: TGTGCCAGCAGTTACTTGGGGCGCCGGAACACTGAAGCTTTCTTT.

This chain uses TRBV10-3 with TRBJ1-3; D unclear. The CDR3 is 15 amino acids. Trimming removed 2 bases at V and 1 base at J, with 9 bases between. The germline V gene encodes CDR1 ENHRY and CDR2 SYGVKD. CDR3 residues: CAISETTVSGNTIYF. The CDR3 nucleotides read TGTGCCATCAGTGAGACAACAGTGTCTGGAAACACCATATATTTT.

V is TRBV19 and J is TRBJ2-4; D is perhaps TRBD1 (6 bases). V lost 8 bases and J lost 0, with 14 bases in between. The CDR3 has 15 amino acids. The V gene's germline CDR1 is LNHDA and CDR2 SQIVND (reference sequence). The CDR3 loop reads CASAQGGLAKNIQYF. CDR3 DNA sequence: TGTGCCAGTGCACAGGGCGGACTAGCCAAAAACATTCAGTACTTC.

This chain joins TRBV5-1 and TRBJ1-2; tentatively, D is TRBD1 (6 bases). The CDR3 is made up of 15 amino acids. Germline V gives CDR1 SGHRS, CDR2 YFSETQ. V lost 4 bases and J lost 4, with 17 bases in between. The CDR3 here is CASSPGGGNTYGYTF. CDR3 DNA: TGCGCCAGCAGCCCCGGGGGGGGCAACACCTATGGCTACACCTTC.

V and J are TRBV5-6 and TRBJ1-2; tentatively, D is TRBD1 (5 bases). This CDR3 has 13 residues. The germline V and J ends were trimmed by 4 bases and 7 bases, with 14 bases remaining between them. Germline V gene data show CDR1 as SGHDT and CDR2 as YYEEEE. In DNA form, the CDR3 reads TGTGCCAGCAGCGGGGCAGGGAGGCTTGGCTACACCTTC. Translated: CASSGAGRLGYTF.

The chain couples TRBV29-1 to TRBJ1-2; TRBD1 might be the D (6 bases). The ends were cut back, 8 bases at V and 0 bases at J, with 13 bases in the middle. Germline V gene sequence: CDR1 SQVTM, CDR2 ANQGSEA. This CDR3 comprises 13 residues. This chain's CDR3 is CSCSDSPNYGYTF. CDR3 DNA: TGCAGCTGCTCGGACAGTCCTAACTATGGCTACACCTTC.

V is TRBV7-2 and J is TRBJ1-2; 7 bases are shared with TRBD1. The trim removed 8 bases at V and 4 bases at J, leaving 7 bases unmatched. The CDR3 consists of 13 residues. CDR1 and CDR2 from the germline V gene are SGHTA and FQGNSA. DNA for the CDR3: TGTGCCAGCGCCCGGGACAGTTCCTATGGCTACACCTTC. As protein: CASARDSSYGYTF. The whole variable domain, filled in from reference TRBV7-2 and TRBJ1-2, reads GAGVSQSPSNKVTEKGKDVELRCDPISGHTALYWYRQSLGQGLEFLIYFQGNSAPDKSGLPSDRFSAERTGGSVSTLTIQRTQQEDSAVYLCASARDSSYGYTFGSGTRLTVV.

The CDR3 bases are TGTGCCACCAGTGATCCCGGGACAGGCTGGAATCAGCCCCAGCATTTT. This translates into CATSDPGTGWNQPQHF. The V gene is TRBV24-1, the J gene TRBJ1-5, with 8 bases aligning to TRBD1. The CDR3 is 16 residues long. With 3 bases clipped from V and 4 bases from J, the junction kept 7 bases outside the gene matches. Germline CDR1 and CDR2: KGHDR and SFDVKD.

This clone was seen a few times. The CDR3 DNA follows: TGTGCCACCAGCAGGACAGGGGGTGGGACTGAAGCTTTCTTT. Encoded protein: CATSRTGGGTEAFF. The gene calls are TRBV24-1 and TRBJ1-1, with 10 bases fitting TRBD1. V lost 7 bases to trimming and J lost 5 bases; unmatched junction nucleotides: 6. This CDR3 has 14 amino acids. Germline V gene lookup returns CDR1 KGHDR and CDR2 SFDVKD.

The chain joins TRBV30 to TRBJ2-7; 12 positions match TRBD1. The CDR3 runs 15 residues. After removal of 3 bases from V and 7 bases from J, the junction contained 10 bases not matched to a gene. Germline V gene lookup returns CDR1 GTSNPN and CDR2 SVGIG (reference sequence). The DNA of the CDR3 is TGTGCCTGGAGCCGGGACAGGGGGCGCACGAAGGAGCAGTACTTC. This codes for CAWSRDRGRTKEQYF.

The CDR3 region is CAWSPVLSNQPQHF. As DNA, the CDR3 is TGTGCCTGGAGTCCCGTCCTTAGCAATCAGCCCCAGCATTTT. The chain couples TRBV30 to TRBJ1-5, with D hard to call. V was trimmed by 2 bases and J by 0 bases, leaving 8 bases between them. Germline loops: CDR1 GTSNPN, CDR2 SVGIG (reference sequence). CDR3 length equals 14 residues.